This T cell receptor (beta chain) derives from a study of identical twins. TCRdb analysed the 5' RACE reads with MiXCR anew, one entry per CDR3 protein. Counted here are around 240,000 distinct CDR3 sequences, roughly 7% occurring once; the ten biggest clones make up 3.5% to 4%. In this sample, this clonotype turned up many times. This sample was also put to use in a study of yellow fever vaccine responses in identical twins.

The sequenced sample was memory (CD45RO+) T cells sorted from blood. The receptor comes from a woman aged 18 to 35 in good health.

The DNA of the CDR3 is TGTGCCAGCAGCTTGATCGAAGAAAAACTGTTTTTT. It codes for CASSLIEEKLFF. The chain links TRBV5-5 to TRBJ1-4; D ambiguous. Germline assignment: CDR1 SGHKS and CDR2 YYEKEE (reference sequence). Between the trimmed V and J ends, which lost 1 base and 8 bases, there was a span of 6 bases. The CDR3 has 12 amino acids.